The 6 T cell receptor beta chains given below trace back to one sample, sequenced in a study of identical twins. Each CDR3 protein gets one entry after TCRdb re-called the 5' RACE reads with MiXCR. The table includes about 160,000 distinct CDR3 sequences, around 3.6% detected once. Sequencing was carried out using memory T cells sorted from blood. Receptors were obtained from a young man in good health.

This clonotype was counted ten times or more. DNA for the CDR3: TGTGCCAGCAGCCTCACCACGGGCTCTCAAGAGACCCAGTACTTC. Its protein product is CASSLTTGSQETQYF. The genes are TRBV4-2 and TRBJ2-5, with unresolved D. CDR3 size: 15 residues. The V gene lost 4 bases and the J gene lost 2 bases, with 14 bases spanning the gap. Germline-derived CDR1 and CDR2 are LGHNA and YNFKEQ.

In this sample, this clonotype turned up many times. The chain uses TRBV6-1 and TRBJ1-1; no clear D. The CDR3 sequence is 12 residues long. Germline V gives CDR1 MNHNS, CDR2 SASEGT. Trimming left V 6 bases short and J 5 bases short, with 10 bases between. The CDR3 protein is CASRGGNTEAFF. The DNA of the CDR3 is TGTGCCAGCAGGGGAGGGAATACTGAAGCTTTCTTT.

The CDR3 region has the DNA TGTGCCAGCAGCCGTGCGGGACCATCCGAGCAGTTCTTC. Its protein product is CASSRAGPSEQFF. This sequence joins TRBV5-4 and TRBJ2-1, with D perhaps matching TRBD2 (6 bases). CDR1 and CDR2 (germline): SGHNT, YYREEE (reference sequence). The ends were cut back, 4 bases at V and 10 bases at J, with 15 bases in the middle. CDR3 length equals 13 residues. The full variable domain, rest sourced from reference TRBV5-4 and TRBJ2-1, is ETGVTQSPTHLIKTRGQQVTLRCSSQSGHNTVSWYQQALGQGPQFIFQYYREEENGRGNFPPRFSGLQFPNYSSELNVNALELDDSALYLCASSRAGPSEQFFGPGTRLTVL.

The CDR3, as DNA: TGCGCCAGCAGCCTAGGGACTAGCCCTAGCACAGATACGCAGTATTTT. Protein sequence: CASSLGTSPSTDTQYF. This chain uses TRBV4-3 with TRBJ2-3, with TRBD2 identical over 9 bases. The V gene's germline CDR1 is LGHNA and CDR2 YSLEER. The CDR3 spans 16 residues. The V and J ends lost 4 bases and 0 bases, in that order; junction bases with no gene match: 5.

In this sample, this clonotype turned up many times. The chain joins TRBV12-3 or TRBV12-4 to TRBJ1-1; a weak D match, TRBD1 (5 bases). V was shortened by 5 bases and J by 2 bases, with 15 bases between the two germline ends. The CDR3 extends over 15 amino acids. The CDR3 region is CASSPTGLLNTEAFF. CDR3 nucleotides: TGTGCCAGCAGTCCTACGGGACTTTTAAACACTGAAGCTTTCTTT.

In this sample, this clonotype turned up many times. J is TRBJ1-1 and V is TRBV12-3 or TRBV12-4; D is unresolved. The CDR3 extends over 14 amino acids. Trimming left V 3 bases short and J 5 bases short, with 13 bases between. CDR3 sequence (DNA): TGTGCCAGCAGTTTTGGGTATGGGAAAACTGAAGCTTTCTTT. Protein: CASSFGYGKTEAFF.